This T cell receptor beta chain was sequenced for a study of lymphopenia after photon versus proton radiotherapy. Clones were sequenced by immunoSEQ multiplex PCR, and TCRdb holds only the in-frame ones, with some missing. The data contain 150,000 to 200,000 clones, roughly nine tenths of them singletons. V was pared by 5 bases and J by 4 bases, with 10 bases of the junction left unmatched. The CDR3 consists of 15 residues. Germline CDR1 reads SGHDT; CDR2 reads YYEEEE. Study-wide points: Better survival with proton therapy was suggested as possible, not demonstrated. Under photons, naive T cells and diversity fell while effector/memory populations rose.

Notes on this clone: The antigen is not known.

This receptor was identified in a man aged 50-60 years with gastric cancer. This rearrangement joins TRBV5-6 to TRBJ1-2; TRBD1 aligns across 8 bases. Sample: peripheral blood, taken from a patient treated with photon-based radiotherapy. CDR3 sequence reads: CASSNDRGRSYGYTF. CDR3 bases: TGTGCCAGCAGTAACGACAGGGGACGGAGCTATGGCTACACCTTC.